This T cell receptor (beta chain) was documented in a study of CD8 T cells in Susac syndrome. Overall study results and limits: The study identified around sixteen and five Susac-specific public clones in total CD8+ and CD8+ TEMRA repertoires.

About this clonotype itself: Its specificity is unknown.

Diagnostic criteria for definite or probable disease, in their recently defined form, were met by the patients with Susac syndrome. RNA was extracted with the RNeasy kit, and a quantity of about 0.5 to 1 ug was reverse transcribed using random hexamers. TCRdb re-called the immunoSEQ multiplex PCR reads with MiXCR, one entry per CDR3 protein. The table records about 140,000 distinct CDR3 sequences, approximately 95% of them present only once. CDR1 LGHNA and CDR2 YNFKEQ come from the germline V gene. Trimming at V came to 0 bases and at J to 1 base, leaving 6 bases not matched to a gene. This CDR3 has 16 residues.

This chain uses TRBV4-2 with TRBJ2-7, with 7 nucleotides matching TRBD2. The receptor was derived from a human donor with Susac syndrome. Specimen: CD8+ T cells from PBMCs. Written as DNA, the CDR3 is TGTGCCAGCAGCCAAGATCTGGGACTAACTTCCTACGAGCAGTACTTC. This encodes CASSQDLGLTSYEQYF.